This is a list of T cell receptor beta chains from one sample in a study of blood T cell repertoires in COVID-19. Sequenced by immunoSEQ multiplex PCR; TCRdb stores in-frame clones only, minus some. Of roughly 68,000 clones listed, roughly nine tenths are singletons. What was sequenced was peripheral blood. These receptors all stem from a man in his forties with COVID-19, enrolled during active disease. CDR3s include the opening cysteine and the closing phenylalanine or tryptophan.

>TRBV19
CASSIAGTENSPLHF
>TRBV6-5
CASTDREIYYEQYF
>TRBV27
CASRGGGVQETQYF
>TRBV5-1
CASSLIGVVNTEAFF
>TRBV18
CASSPGQNTEAFF
>TRBV6-5
CASSLPGGTEAFF
>TRBV6-5
CTNRGAGYEQYF
>TRBV9
CASSPQGDQETQYF
>TRBV14
CASSHPTSGGYNEQFF
>TRBV5-1
CASSSRGVPNTGELFF
>TRBV7-9
CASSQDTDYYGYTF
>TRBV5-5
CASSLGQANYGYTF
>TRBV3-1/TRBV3-2
CASSQDSGLPQHF
>TRBV6-5
CASRPKDRYTEAFF
>TRBV28
CASAGQGNEQYF
>TRBV5-1
CASNDLAGGTNEQFF
>TRBV5-1
CASSHGTGTDEQFF
>TRBV6-5
CASSYRGKARTGELFF
>TRBV2
CASTGPSYNEQFF
>TRBV5-6
CASSLRGLNTQYF
>TRBV6-6
CASSGDTGNQPQHF
>TRBV6-5
CASSRTGDSYEQYF
>TRBV6-2/TRBV6-3
CASSYLAGGREQYF
>TRBV20-1
CSASLGGAGANVLTF
>TRBV19
CASTQLQGNEKLFF
>TRBV12-3/TRBV12-4
CASSFWGEAEAFF
>TRBV18
CASSLASVQNTDTQYF
>TRBV6-1
CASSENSNEQYF
>TRBV7-6
CASSSRTGAGGTYEQYF
>TRBV7-2
CASSLTENTEAFF
>TRBV5-1
CASSSKTSGRPEQFF
>TRBV6-5
CASRSGSRTDTQYF
>TRBV5-1
CASSLGQGGNTIYF
>TRBV15
CATSRDARGDYGYTF
>TRBV30
CAWSLDTEAFF
>TRBV27
CASSFQTGGIDSPLHF
>TRBV20-1
CSASLRGGIGETQYF
>TRBV3-1/TRBV3-2
CASSLLQETQYF
>TRBV11-2
CASSAEGNNEQFF
>TRBV6-5
CASTSGYGYTF
>TRBV11-2
CASSKAGGNYEQYF
>TRBV6-5
CASSSDRVPNSPLHF
>TRBV28
CASSFVSAGQETQYF